This TCR beta chain was captured in a study of blood T cell repertoires in COVID-19. Background on the study: The United States, Italy and Spain provided the acute and convalescent COVID-19 samples.

Libraries were prepared by immunoSEQ multiplex PCR; TCRdb keeps only in-frame clonotypes and omits some of them. This sample has 180,000 or so clones, with 75% to 85% found just once. CDR1 and CDR2 (germline): KGHSH, LQKENI. This CDR3 is built from 15 residues. V shed 1 base and J shed 2 bases, with 11 bases lying between them. The material sequenced was peripheral blood. The receptor was isolated from a woman between 40 and 55 years old with COVID-19, enrolled during active disease. The gene calls are TRBV18 and TRBJ1-1, with D perhaps TRBD1 (6 bases). The CDR3 nucleotides read TGTGCCAGCTCACCACAGGGGGACCATAACACTGAAGCTTTCTTT. Amino acid sequence: CASSPQGDHNTEAFF.